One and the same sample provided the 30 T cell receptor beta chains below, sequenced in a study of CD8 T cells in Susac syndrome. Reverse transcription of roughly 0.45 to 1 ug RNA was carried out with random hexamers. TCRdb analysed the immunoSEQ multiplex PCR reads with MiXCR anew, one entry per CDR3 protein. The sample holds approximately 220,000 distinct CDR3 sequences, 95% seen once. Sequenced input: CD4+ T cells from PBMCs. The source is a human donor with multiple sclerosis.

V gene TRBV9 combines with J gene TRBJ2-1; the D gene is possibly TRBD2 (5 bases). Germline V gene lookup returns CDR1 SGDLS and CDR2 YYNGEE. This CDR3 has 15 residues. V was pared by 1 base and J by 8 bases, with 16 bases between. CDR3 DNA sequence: TGTGCCAGCAGCGTATCTCCCGGGTGGGAGTATGAGCAGTTCTTC. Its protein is CASSVSPGWEYEQFF.

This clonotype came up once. The CDR3 sequence is CASSVDLALHNEQFF. CDR3 DNA: TGTGCCAGCAGCGTAGATCTAGCCCTCCACAATGAGCAGTTCTTC. The rearrangement uses TRBV9 and TRBJ2-1; D possibly corresponds to TRBD2 (5 bases). Germline lookup yields CDR1 SGDLS and CDR2 YYNGEE. V lost 0 bases and J 5 bases, leaving 12 bases between the germline ends. The CDR3 is made up of 15 amino acids.

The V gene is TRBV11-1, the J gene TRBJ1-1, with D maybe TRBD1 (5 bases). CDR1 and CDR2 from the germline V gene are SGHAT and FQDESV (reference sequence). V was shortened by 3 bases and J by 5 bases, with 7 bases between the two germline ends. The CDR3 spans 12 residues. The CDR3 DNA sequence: TGTGCCAGCAGCTTTTGGGGGACTGAAGCTTTCTTT. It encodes CASSFWGTEAFF. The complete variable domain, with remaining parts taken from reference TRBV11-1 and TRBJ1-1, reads EAEVAQSPRYKITEKSQAVAFWCDPISGHATLYWYRQILGQGPELLVQFQDESVVDDSQLPKDRFSAERLKGVDSTLKIQPAELGDSAMYLCASSFWGTEAFFGQGTRLTVV.

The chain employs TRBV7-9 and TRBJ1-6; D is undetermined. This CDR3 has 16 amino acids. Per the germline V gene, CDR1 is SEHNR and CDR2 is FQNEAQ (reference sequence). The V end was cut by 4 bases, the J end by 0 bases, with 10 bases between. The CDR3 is CASSWGGSSYNSPLHF. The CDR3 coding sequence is TGTGCCAGCAGCTGGGGTGGGAGCTCCTATAATTCACCCCTCCACTTT.

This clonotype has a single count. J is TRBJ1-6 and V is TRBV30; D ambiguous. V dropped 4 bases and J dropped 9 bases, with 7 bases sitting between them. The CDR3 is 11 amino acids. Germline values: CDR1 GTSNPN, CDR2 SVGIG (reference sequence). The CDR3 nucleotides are TGTGCCTGGACCACGAGTTCACCCCTCCACTTT. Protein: CAWTTSSPLHF.

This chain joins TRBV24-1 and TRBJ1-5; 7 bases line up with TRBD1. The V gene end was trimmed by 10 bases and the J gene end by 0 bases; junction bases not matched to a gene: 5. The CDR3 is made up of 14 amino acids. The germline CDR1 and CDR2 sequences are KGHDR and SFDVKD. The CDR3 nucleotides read TGTGCCACTAGCGACAGGGATAGCAATCAGCCCCAGCATTTT. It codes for CATSDRDSNQPQHF.

The CDR3, as DNA: TGTGCCAGCAAGGCGTCAGGAGCCTACGAGCAGTACGTC. Translated, it gives CASKASGAYEQYV. The J gene is TRBJ2-7, the V gene TRBV6-1; D gene ambiguous. V was trimmed by 7 bases and J by 2 bases, leaving 12 bases between them. The germline gives CDR1 MNHNS, CDR2 SASEGT. This CDR3 spans 13 amino acids.

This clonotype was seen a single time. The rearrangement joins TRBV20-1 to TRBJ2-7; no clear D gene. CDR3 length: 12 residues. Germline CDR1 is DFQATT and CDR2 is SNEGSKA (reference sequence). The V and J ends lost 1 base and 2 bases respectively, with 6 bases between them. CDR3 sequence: CSARVPPYEQYF. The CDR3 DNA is TGCAGTGCTAGAGTCCCCCCCTACGAGCAGTACTTC.

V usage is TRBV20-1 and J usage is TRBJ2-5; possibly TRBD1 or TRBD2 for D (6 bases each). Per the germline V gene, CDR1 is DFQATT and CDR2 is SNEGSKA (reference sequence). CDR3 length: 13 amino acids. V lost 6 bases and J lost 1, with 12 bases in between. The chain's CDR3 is CSAQEGGQETQYF. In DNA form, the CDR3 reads TGCAGTGCCCAGGAGGGGGGCCAAGAGACCCAGTACTTC.

CDR3 residues: CASRRQGIPRSYQETQYF. For the CDR3, the DNA is TGTGCCAGCCGGAGACAGGGTATTCCTCGTTCGTACCAAGAGACCCAGTACTTC. The chain is built from TRBV2 and TRBJ2-5, with 7 positions matching TRBD1. Germline loops: CDR1 SNHLY, CDR2 FYNNEI. With V trimmed by 8 bases and J by 0 bases, 18 bases remained unmatched. This CDR3 has 18 residues.

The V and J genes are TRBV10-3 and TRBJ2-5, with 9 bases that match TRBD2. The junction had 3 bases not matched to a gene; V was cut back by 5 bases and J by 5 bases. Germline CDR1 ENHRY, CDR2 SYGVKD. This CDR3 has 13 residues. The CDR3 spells CAISQGLAETQYF. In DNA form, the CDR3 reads TGTGCCATCAGTCAGGGACTAGCCGAGACCCAGTACTTC.

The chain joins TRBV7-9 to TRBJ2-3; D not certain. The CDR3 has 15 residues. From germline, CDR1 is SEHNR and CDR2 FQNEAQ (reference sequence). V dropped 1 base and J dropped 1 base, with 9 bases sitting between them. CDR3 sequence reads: CASSLDTWGTDTQYF. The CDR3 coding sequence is TGTGCCAGCAGCTTAGACACGTGGGGCACAGATACGCAGTATTTT.

In DNA form, the CDR3 reads TGCAGTGCTACTTTAGCGGGTCTCCCCTACGAGCAGTACTTC. Translation gives CSATLAGLPYEQYF. V is TRBV20-1 and J is TRBJ2-7; 7 positions agree with TRBD2. The junction had 8 bases not matched to a gene; V was cut back by 4 bases and J by 2 bases. Germline CDR1 and CDR2: DFQATT and SNEGSKA (reference sequence). CDR3 length: 14 residues.

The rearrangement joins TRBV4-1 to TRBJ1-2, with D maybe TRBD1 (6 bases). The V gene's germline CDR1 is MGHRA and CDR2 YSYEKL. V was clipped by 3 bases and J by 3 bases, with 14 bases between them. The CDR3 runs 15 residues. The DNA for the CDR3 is TGCGCCAGCAGCCAGACAGGCTCGGGCGACTATGGCTACACCTTC. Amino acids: CASSQTGSGDYGYTF.

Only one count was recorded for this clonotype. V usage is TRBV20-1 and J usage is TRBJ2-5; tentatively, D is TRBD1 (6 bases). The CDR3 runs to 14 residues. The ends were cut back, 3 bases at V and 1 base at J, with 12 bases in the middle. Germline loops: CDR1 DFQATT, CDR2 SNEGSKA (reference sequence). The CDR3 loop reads CSASPGHTQETQYF. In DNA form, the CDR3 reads TGCAGTGCTAGCCCGGGACATACCCAAGAGACCCAGTACTTC.

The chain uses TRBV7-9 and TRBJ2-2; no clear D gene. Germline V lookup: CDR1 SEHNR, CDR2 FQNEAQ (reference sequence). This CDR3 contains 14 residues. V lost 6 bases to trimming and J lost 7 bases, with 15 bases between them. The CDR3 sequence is CASRHWDLGGELFF. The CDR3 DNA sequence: TGTGCCAGCAGACACTGGGATCTGGGCGGGGAGCTGTTTTTT.

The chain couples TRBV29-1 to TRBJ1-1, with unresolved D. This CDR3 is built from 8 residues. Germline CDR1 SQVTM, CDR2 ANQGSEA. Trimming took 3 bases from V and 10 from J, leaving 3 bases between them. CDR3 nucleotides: TGCAGCGTTGACTTAGCTTTCTTT. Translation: CSVDLAFF.

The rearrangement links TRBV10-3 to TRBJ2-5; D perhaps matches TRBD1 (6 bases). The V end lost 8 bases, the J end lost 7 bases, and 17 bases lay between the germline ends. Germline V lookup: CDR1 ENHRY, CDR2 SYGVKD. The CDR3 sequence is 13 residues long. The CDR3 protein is CAIGTGQGMTQYF. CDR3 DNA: TGTGCCATCGGAACGGGGCAGGGGATGACCCAGTACTTC.

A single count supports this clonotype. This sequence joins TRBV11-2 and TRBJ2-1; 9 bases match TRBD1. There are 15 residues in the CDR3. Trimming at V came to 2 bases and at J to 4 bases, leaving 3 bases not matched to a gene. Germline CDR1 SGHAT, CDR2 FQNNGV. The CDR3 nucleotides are TGTGCCAGCAGCTTAAACAGGGGGCTATACAATGAGCAGTTCTTC. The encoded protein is CASSLNRGLYNEQFF.

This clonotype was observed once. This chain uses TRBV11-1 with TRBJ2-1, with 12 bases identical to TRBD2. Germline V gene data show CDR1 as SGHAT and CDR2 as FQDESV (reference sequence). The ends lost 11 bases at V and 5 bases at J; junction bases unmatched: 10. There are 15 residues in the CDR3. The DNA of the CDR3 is TGTGCCGTCCAATTAGGACTAGCGGGGAACAATGAGCAGTTCTTC. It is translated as CAVQLGLAGNNEQFF.

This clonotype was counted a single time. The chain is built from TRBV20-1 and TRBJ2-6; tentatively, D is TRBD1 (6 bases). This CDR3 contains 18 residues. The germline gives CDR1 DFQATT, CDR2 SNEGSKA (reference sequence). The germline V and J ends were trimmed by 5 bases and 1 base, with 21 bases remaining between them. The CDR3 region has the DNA TGCAGTGCTGCAAGCGATGACAGGCCCCCATCTGGGGCCAACGTCCTGACTTTC. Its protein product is CSAASDDRPPSGANVLTF.

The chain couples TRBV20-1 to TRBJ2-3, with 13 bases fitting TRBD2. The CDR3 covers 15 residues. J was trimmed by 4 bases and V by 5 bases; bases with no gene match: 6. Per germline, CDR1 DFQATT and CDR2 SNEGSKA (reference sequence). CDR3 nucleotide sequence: TGCAGTGCTGCTCAACTAGCGGGGGGGTCAGATACGCAGTATTTT. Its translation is CSAAQLAGGSDTQYF.

CDR3 DNA: TGTGCCAGCAGTTACTCGATGGGGGATACGCAGTATTTT. Its protein is CASSYSMGDTQYF. This chain uses TRBV6-6 with TRBJ2-3; D remains unclear. With 0 bases removed from V and 6 bases from J, the gap between germline ends came to 7 bases. The CDR3 totals 13 residues. The germline V gene has CDR1 MNHNY and CDR2 SVGAGI (reference sequence).

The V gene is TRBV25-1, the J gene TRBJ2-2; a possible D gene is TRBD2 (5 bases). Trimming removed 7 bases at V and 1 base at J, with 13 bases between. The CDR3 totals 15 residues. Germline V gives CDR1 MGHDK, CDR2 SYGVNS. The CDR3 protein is CASKQTGLNTGELFF. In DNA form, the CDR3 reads TGTGCCAGCAAACAAACTGGACTGAACACCGGGGAGCTGTTTTTT.

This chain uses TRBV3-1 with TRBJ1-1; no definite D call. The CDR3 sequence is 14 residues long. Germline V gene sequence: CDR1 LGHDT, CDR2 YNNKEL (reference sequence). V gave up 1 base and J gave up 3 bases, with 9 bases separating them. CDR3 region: CASSQVLSDTEAFF. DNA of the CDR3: TGTGCCAGCAGCCAAGTACTATCGGACACTGAAGCTTTCTTT.

CDR3 in DNA: TGTGCCAGCAGCCAAGATACGCAGGTTTACAATGAGCAGTTCTTC. Amino acids: CASSQDTQVYNEQFF. V gene TRBV3-1 combines with J gene TRBJ2-1; D is unresolved. V dropped 0 bases and J dropped 4 bases, with 10 bases sitting between them. Germline CDR1 LGHDT, CDR2 YNNKEL (reference sequence). CDR3 length: 15 amino acids.

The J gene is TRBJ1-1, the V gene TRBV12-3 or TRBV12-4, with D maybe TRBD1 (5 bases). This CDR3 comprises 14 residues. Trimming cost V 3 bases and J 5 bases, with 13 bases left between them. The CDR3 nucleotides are TGTGCCAGCAGTTTCCAGGGATTAGAAACTGAAGCTTTCTTT. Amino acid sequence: CASSFQGLETEAFF.

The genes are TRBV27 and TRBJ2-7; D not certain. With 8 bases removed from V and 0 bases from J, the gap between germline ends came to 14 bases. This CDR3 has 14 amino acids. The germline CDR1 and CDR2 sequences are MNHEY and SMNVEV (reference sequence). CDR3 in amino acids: CASRRASSSYEQYF. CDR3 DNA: TGTGCCAGCCGAAGGGCCTCCAGCTCCTACGAGCAGTACTTC.

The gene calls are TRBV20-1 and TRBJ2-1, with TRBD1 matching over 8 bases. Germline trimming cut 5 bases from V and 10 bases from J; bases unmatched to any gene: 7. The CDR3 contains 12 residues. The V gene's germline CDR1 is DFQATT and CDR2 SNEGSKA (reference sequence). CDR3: CSADGQGREQFF. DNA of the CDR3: TGCAGTGCTGACGGACAGGGACGGGAGCAGTTCTTC.

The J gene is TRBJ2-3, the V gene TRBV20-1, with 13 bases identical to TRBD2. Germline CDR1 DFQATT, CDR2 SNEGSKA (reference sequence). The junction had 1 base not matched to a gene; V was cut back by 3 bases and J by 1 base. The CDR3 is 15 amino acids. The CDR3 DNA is TGCAGTGCTAGGGGACTAGCGGGGCGCACAGATACGCAGTATTTT. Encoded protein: CSARGLAGRTDTQYF.